The 29 T cell receptor beta chains in this list originate from one sample, sequenced in a study of response to subunit inactivated influenza vaccine. One entry per CDR3 protein results from TCRdb running MiXCR on the RT-PCR reads. Found here are hundreds of thousands of distinct CDR3 sequences, 15% to 20% of them singletons; the top ten hold 11%. This specimen consisted of PBMCs from blood, obtained more than 4 days after vaccination. These receptors were collected from a man aged 50-59 years who received an inactivated influenza vaccine.

This clonotype came up a few times. The gene calls are TRBV20-1 and TRBJ2-7, with TRBD2 matching over 13 bases. Per the germline V gene, CDR1 is DFQATT and CDR2 is SNEGSKA (reference sequence). V was clipped by 3 bases and J by 6 bases; unmatched bases: 11. The CDR3 loop spans 16 amino acids. In nucleotides, the CDR3 is TGCAGTGCTAGGCCCCTACTAGCGGGGGGGCGGAGCGAGCAGTACTTC. Protein product: CSARPLLAGGRSEQYF.

The CDR3 nucleotides are TGTGCCAGCAGCTCCCCACTAGCGGGAGTTACCGGGGAGCTGTTTTTT. This translates into CASSSPLAGVTGELFF. The V gene is TRBV7-2, the J gene TRBJ2-2, with 11 bases that match TRBD2. CDR3 size: 16 residues. The germline gives CDR1 SGHTA, CDR2 FQGNSA. V shed 4 bases and J 5 bases; nucleotides not matched to a gene: 6. Complete variable domain (other parts from reference TRBV7-2 and TRBJ2-2): GAGVSQSPSNKVTEKGKDVELRCDPISGHTALYWYRQSLGQGLEFLIYFQGNSAPDKSGLPSDRFSAERTGGSVSTLTIQRTQQEDSAVYLCASSSPLAGVTGELFFGEGSRLTVL.

The chain has TRBV28 and TRBJ2-5; 7 bases line up with TRBD2. Unmatched junction bases numbered 5, after V lost 2 bases and J lost 5 bases. CDR1 and CDR2 (germline): MDHEN, SYDVKM. The CDR3 has 14 residues. The CDR3 DNA reads as TGTGCCAGCAGTTTACGAGGGGAGGGGGAGACCCAGTACTTC. Its protein is CASSLRGEGETQYF.

This clonotype has a handful of counts. The CDR3 is CASSSLRGRPDTQYF. CDR3 sequence (DNA): TGTGCCAGCAGCTCACTCAGGGGGCGGCCAGATACGCAGTATTTT. V gene TRBV11-2 combines with J gene TRBJ2-3; 8 bases line up with TRBD1. The CDR3 loop spans 15 amino acids. Germline trimming cut 4 bases from V and 4 bases from J; bases unmatched to any gene: 7. Looked up from germline, CDR1 is SGHAT and CDR2 is FQNNGV.

The genes are TRBV5-1 and TRBJ1-6; possibly TRBD1 for D (5 bases). The ends were cut back, 3 bases at V and 7 bases at J, with 17 bases in the middle. The CDR3 totals 16 residues. The germline gives CDR1 SGHRS, CDR2 YFSETQ. The CDR3 protein is CASSSLPGAGNSPLHF. The CDR3 DNA is TGCGCCAGCAGCTCTCTCCCTGGGGCAGGGAATTCACCCCTCCACTTT.

In its sample, this clonotype was seen a few times. The chain has TRBV6-5 and TRBJ1-2; the D is unclear. Germline V gene sequence: CDR1 MNHEY, CDR2 SVGAGI. V gave up 7 bases and J gave up 8 bases, with 14 bases separating them. The CDR3 runs 12 residues. The CDR3 nucleotides are TGTGCCAGCACCAAAGGCGGGTCCGGCTACACCTTC. Translating it yields CASTKGGSGYTF.

Only a few counts were recorded for this clonotype. V and J are TRBV20-1 and TRBJ2-3; no clear D gene. The germline CDR1 and CDR2 sequences are DFQATT and SNEGSKA (reference sequence). The CDR3 has 13 residues. CDR3 protein: CSLGFSSTDTQYF. The CDR3 DNA reads as TGCAGCCTGGGTTTTTCTAGCACAGATACGCAGTATTTT.

The chain joins TRBV24-1 to TRBJ2-1; 10 bases match TRBD1. The ends lost 3 bases at V and 10 bases at J; junction bases unmatched: 11. The CDR3 spans 16 residues. Germline CDR1 is KGHDR and CDR2 is SFDVKD. CDR3 loop: CATSDPDRGHNMEQFF. In DNA, the CDR3 is TGTGCCACCAGTGATCCCGACAGGGGGCATAATATGGAGCAGTTCTTC.

This clonotype turned up a few times. The chain combines TRBV7-9 with TRBJ2-3, with D maybe TRBD1 (5 bases). This CDR3 is built from 15 residues. Germline CDR1 reads SEHNR; CDR2 reads FQNEAQ (reference sequence). Trimming pared 0 bases from V and 7 bases from J, leaving 14 bases between. The CDR3 region is CASSLAALQGYTQYF. The CDR3 bases are TGTGCCAGCAGCTTAGCGGCCCTCCAGGGTTATACGCAGTATTTT.

The DNA for the CDR3 is TGTGCCAGCAGCCAGGGGGGGTTAAGCTCCTACGAGCAGTACTTC. Translated, it gives CASSQGGLSSYEQYF. The V call is TRBV7-9, the J call TRBJ2-7, with D perhaps being TRBD1 or TRBD2 (7 bases each). Trimming took 5 bases from V and 0 from J, leaving 14 bases between them. Germline CDR1 and CDR2: SEHNR and FQNEAQ (reference sequence). The CDR3 covers 15 residues.

This clonotype was detected only a few times. This chain connects TRBV24-1 to TRBJ2-1; D remains ambiguous. Germline V gives CDR1 KGHDR, CDR2 SFDVKD. V was shortened by 0 bases and J by 3 bases, with 8 bases between the two germline ends. This CDR3 contains 15 residues. CDR3 sequence (DNA): TGTGCCACCAGTGATTTGAACCGCGACTACAATGAGCAGTTCTTC. Encoded protein: CATSDLNRDYNEQFF.

The J gene is TRBJ1-2, the V gene TRBV5-1; possible D gene TRBD1, 6 bases. The V end lost 3 bases, the J end lost 5 bases, and 14 bases lay between the germline ends. CDR3 length: 14 residues. Germline CDR1 is SGHRS and CDR2 is YFSETQ. The CDR3 spells CASSSDSLFYGYTF. CDR3 nucleotide sequence: TGCGCCAGCAGCTCGGACAGTCTTTTTTATGGCTACACCTTC.

This clonotype has just a few counts. This sequence joins TRBV18 and TRBJ2-7; no definite D call. The V gene lost 5 bases and the J gene lost 6 bases, with 8 bases spanning the gap. Germline V gene sequence: CDR1 KGHSH, CDR2 LQKENI. This CDR3 is built from 11 residues. The CDR3 DNA is TGTGCCAGCTCAAACAGAGGCGAGCAGTACTTC. Translating gives CASSNRGEQYF.

Concerning this clonotype: Germline is not matched at one junction end, which may reflect a read error. The rearrangement uses TRBV20-1 and TRBJ2-5, with 10 bases identical to TRBD2. The germline CDR1 and CDR2 sequences are DFQATT and SNEGSKA (reference sequence). This CDR3 region has 17 residues. CDR3 sequence (DNA): TGCTGTGCTAGAGATGCTAGCGGGAGAATAGGCCAAGAGACCCAGTACTTC. Its protein product is CCARDASGRIGQETQYF.

This clonotype showed up many times. The chain couples TRBV12-3 or TRBV12-4 to TRBJ1-2, with 8 bases lining up with TRBD1. The CDR3 covers 12 residues. The J segment lost 6 bases and the V segment lost 7 bases, leaving 4 bases of the junction unmatched. In nucleotides, the CDR3 is TGTGCCAGCAAGGACAGGGTCAATGGCTACACCTTC. It yields the protein CASKDRVNGYTF.

This clonotype was seen only once. The V gene is TRBV3-1, the J gene TRBJ2-7; 9 bases match TRBD1. V dropped 4 bases and J dropped 6; count of bases not matched to a gene: 7. CDR1 is LGHDT, CDR2 YNNKEL, per germline (reference sequence). This CDR3 comprises 14 residues. This chain's CDR3 is CASSPYSTGGEQYF. CDR3 in DNA: TGTGCCAGCAGCCCCTACTCGACAGGGGGCGAGCAGTACTTC.

A few counts support this clonotype. The chain employs TRBV20-1 and TRBJ2-1; no clear D. Germline V lookup: CDR1 DFQATT, CDR2 SNEGSKA (reference sequence). This CDR3 has 12 amino acids. Trimming removed 3 bases at V and 3 bases at J, with 6 bases between. In DNA, the CDR3 is TGCAGTGCTAGCCCAAACTACAATGAGCAGTTCTTC. Translation: CSASPNYNEQFF.

The chain uses TRBV7-2 and TRBJ2-5; D not certain. Germline CDR1 and CDR2: SGHTA and FQGNSA. Trimming cost V 1 base and J 5 bases, with 14 bases left between them. The CDR3 totals 15 residues. The CDR3 DNA follows: TGTGCCAGCAGCTTAGAAGGAGAGGCCTGGGAGACCCAGTACTTC. Translated, it gives CASSLEGEAWETQYF.

The chain couples TRBV7-9 to TRBJ2-1; D might be TRBD2 (5 bases). Trimming removed 5 bases from V and 8 bases from J, with 22 bases in between. CDR3 length equals 16 residues. The germline gives CDR1 SEHNR, CDR2 FQNEAQ (reference sequence). The CDR3 DNA reads TGTGCCAGCAGCAGGATAGCGTATCGTCCTGGGGATGAGCAGTTCTTC. Protein sequence: CASSRIAYRPGDEQFF.

This chain joins TRBV11-2 and TRBJ2-3, with TRBD2 matching over 7 bases. The junction had 3 bases not matched to a gene; V was cut back by 2 bases and J by 1 base. The CDR3 has 15 amino acids. CDR1 is SGHAT and CDR2 is FQNNGV in the germline V gene. CDR3 region: CASSLPSGGTDTQYF. CDR3 coding DNA: TGTGCCAGCAGCTTACCAAGCGGGGGCACAGATACGCAGTATTTT.

This clonotype turned up a few times. The rearrangement joins TRBV14 to TRBJ1-6; D is undetermined. Trimming shortened V by 0 bases and J by 10 bases, and 10 bases separated the two germline ends. Germline values: CDR1 SGHDN, CDR2 FVKESK. The CDR3 totals 14 residues. The CDR3 here is CASSQEIRLSPLHF. The CDR3 DNA sequence: TGTGCCAGCAGCCAAGAGATCAGACTCTCACCCCTCCACTTT.

This clonotype occurred a few times. The chain combines TRBV7-2 with TRBJ2-1; possibly TRBD2 for D (5 bases). Deletions cut 5 bases from V and 4 bases from J, with 18 bases between. This CDR3 has 16 amino acids. In germline, CDR1 is SGHTA, CDR2 FQGNSA. The CDR3 region has the DNA TGTGCCAGCAGCCCAGGAGGAACCATAGTGTACAATGAGCAGTTCTTC. Its protein product is CASSPGGTIVYNEQFF.

The V gene is TRBV7-9, the J gene TRBJ2-3, with no clear D. Germline CDR1 and CDR2: SEHNR and FQNEAQ (reference sequence). The CDR3 contains 14 residues. V was cut by 3 bases and J by 6 bases, with 13 bases left in between. CDR3 nucleotide sequence: TGTGCCAGCAGCTTTGGCAGAATATGGGATACGCAGTATTTT. Protein sequence: CASSFGRIWDTQYF.

This clonotype was seen only a few times. The rearrangement joins TRBV6-1 to TRBJ2-1; D is possibly TRBD1 or TRBD2 (5 bases each). Germline V gene data show CDR1 as MNHNS and CDR2 as SASEGT. The ends were cut back, 6 bases at V and 4 bases at J, with 19 bases in the middle. The CDR3 length is 16 residues. The CDR3 DNA follows: TGTGCCAGCAGCTCCAAGGGGACCCGAATTTACAATGAGCAGTTCTTC. Residues: CASSSKGTRIYNEQFF.

The rearrangement links TRBV5-5 to TRBJ2-5; a possible D gene is TRBD2 (5 bases). Trimming cost V 4 bases and J 5 bases, with 15 bases left between them. Germline values: CDR1 SGHKS, CDR2 YYEKEE (reference sequence). This CDR3 comprises 14 residues. CDR3 nucleotide sequence: TGTGCCAGCAGCCTCTGGACTCAAGGGGAGACCCAGTACTTC. It encodes CASSLWTQGETQYF.

There are many counts of this clonotype. A junction end diverges from the germline sequence, so it may reflect a read error. V usage is TRBV20-1 and J usage is TRBJ2-2; 7 bases line up with TRBD1. The CDR3 totals 13 residues. Per the germline V gene, CDR1 is DFQATT and CDR2 is SNEGSKA (reference sequence). The CDR3 here is CSARQGNTGELFF. CDR3 DNA: TGCAGCGCTAGACAGGGGAACACCGGGGAGCTGTTTTTT.

The rearrangement joins TRBV7-9 to TRBJ2-1; the D gene is possibly TRBD1 (5 bases). CDR1 is SEHNR and CDR2 is FQNEAQ in the germline V gene (reference sequence). The CDR3 is 14 residues long. The ends were cut back, 4 bases at V and 4 bases at J, with 11 bases in the middle. CDR3 protein: CASSSITGYNEQFF. CDR3 in DNA: TGTGCCAGCAGCTCAATAACAGGTTACAATGAGCAGTTCTTC. Based on the CDR3 plus reference TRBV7-9 and TRBJ2-1, the full variable domain is DTGVSQNPRHKITKRGQNVTFRCDPISEHNRLYWYRQTLGQGPEFLTYFQNEAQLEKSRLLSDRFSAERPKGSFSTLEIQRTEQGDSAMYLCASSSITGYNEQFFGPGTRLTVL.

This clonotype appeared a few times. The chain employs TRBV4-3 and TRBJ2-7; TRBD1 matches at 8 bases. The V and J ends lost 0 bases and 0 bases, in that order; junction bases with no gene match: 7. The CDR3 totals 17 residues. Germline CDR1 LGHNA, CDR2 YSLEER. DNA of the CDR3: TGCGCCAGCAGCCAAGAAGGACAGGGAGGTCCCTCCTACGAGCAGTACTTC. This codes for CASSQEGQGGPSYEQYF.

This chain joins TRBV29-1 and TRBJ2-7; D may be TRBD2 (5 bases). V lost 6 bases to trimming and J lost 0 bases, with 12 bases between them. Germline V gene lookup returns CDR1 SQVTM and CDR2 ANQGSEA. The CDR3 is 13 residues long. CDR3 sequence (DNA): TGCAGCGTGGGAAGCGGATTCTCCTACGAGCAGTACTTC. Translating it yields CSVGSGFSYEQYF.